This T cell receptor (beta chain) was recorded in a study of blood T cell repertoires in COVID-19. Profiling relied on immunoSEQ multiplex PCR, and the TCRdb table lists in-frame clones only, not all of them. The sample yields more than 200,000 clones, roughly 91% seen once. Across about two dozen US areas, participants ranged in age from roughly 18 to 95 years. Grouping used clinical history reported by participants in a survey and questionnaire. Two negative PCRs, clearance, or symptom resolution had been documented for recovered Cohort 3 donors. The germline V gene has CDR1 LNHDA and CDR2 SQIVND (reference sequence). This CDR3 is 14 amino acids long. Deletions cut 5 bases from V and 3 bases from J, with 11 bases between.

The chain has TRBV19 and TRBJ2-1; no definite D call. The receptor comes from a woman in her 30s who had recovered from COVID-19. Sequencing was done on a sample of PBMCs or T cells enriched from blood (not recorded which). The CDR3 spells CASSPSADYNEQFF. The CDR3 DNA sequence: TGTGCCAGTAGTCCCAGCGCCGACTACAATGAGCAGTTCTTC.